This T cell receptor beta chain emerged from a study of blood T cell repertoires in COVID-19. For the study at large: Sample material is recorded as cDNA or gDNA derived from T cells, B-cell-depleted T cells, or PBMCs.

With 6 bases clipped from V and 9 bases from J, the junction kept 2 bases outside the gene matches. This CDR3 spans 13 amino acids. TCRdb's copy holds only in-frame clones and misses some; the assay was immunoSEQ multiplex PCR. This table has 70,000 to 95,000 clones, roughly 80% appearing once. The receptor was derived from a human donor in a cohort sampled during active COVID-19. This rearrangement joins TRBV12-3 or TRBV12-4 to TRBJ2-2; 12 nucleotides agree with TRBD1. The material sequenced was peripheral blood. The CDR3 DNA reads TGTGCCAGCAGCGGGACAGGGGGCCGGGAGCTGTTTTTT. Translated: CASSGTGGRELFF.